This T cell receptor beta chain was profiled in a study of regulatory T cells in long-lasting Graves disease. Study results and limitations: More public clonotypes were shared by persistent patients (around 3,000) than by new patients (more than 950).

CDR3 length: 13 residues. Germline CDR1 and CDR2: SGHKS and YYEKEE (reference sequence). V was cut by 10 bases and J by 1 base, with 11 bases left in between. Stated time point: newly diagnosed GD, antithyroid drugs for less than 3 months. The TCR library was made from RNA that had been extracted from PBMCs in TRIzol. Ten or more counts support this clonotype. What it binds is unknown. Building of the TCR beta libraries involved iRepertoire HTBI primers and Arm-PCR of CDR3 regions. TCRdb reprocessed the multiplex PCR reads with MiXCR, giving one entry per CDR3 protein. This sample has hundreds of thousands of distinct CDR3 sequences, with approximately 15% found just once. This sample also belongs to another study, concerning T cells in Graves' hyperthyroidism and ophthalmopathy.

V and J are TRBV5-5 and TRBJ2-2; D uncertain. The TCR comes from a man in his forties with Graves disease. The sample consisted of peripheral blood mononuclear cells (PBMCs), taken at new diagnosis, from a patient treated with antithyroid drugs. CDR3 in amino acids: CASAMGNTGELFF. In DNA form, the CDR3 reads TGTGCCTCGGCGATGGGGAACACCGGGGAGCTGTTTTTT. Complete variable domain (other parts from reference TRBV5-5 and TRBJ2-2): DAGVTQSPTHLIKTRGQQVTLRCSPISGHKSVSWYQQVLGQGPQFIFQYYEKEERGRGNFPDRFSARQFPNYSSELNVNALLLGDSALYLCASAMGNTGELFFGEGSRLTVL.